This is a list of T cell receptor beta chains from one sample in a study of shared clonotypes between healthy human individuals. TCRdb's copy holds only in-frame clones and misses some; the assay was immunoSEQ multiplex PCR. The table has about 1.5 million clones, approximately 98% seen once. Sequenced material: naive CD4+ T cells sorted from blood. Source of these receptors: a man aged 25-45 years in good health. The CDR3 runs from the conserved cysteine through the conserved F or W. Each record gives: CDR3 protein, CDR3 DNA, J gene, V gene, clone size, D gene. A D gene is named only where the DNA matches it firmly. The size entry is marked missing in some rows and otherwise reads once, few, many or a size class.

CDR3 protein: CASSPPSPGGKNIQYF
CDR3 DNA: TGTGCCAGCTCACCACCCAGCCCGGGAGGGAAAAACATTCAGTACTTC
J gene: TRBJ2-4
V gene: TRBV18
clone size: once
D gene: TRBD2

CDR3 protein: CASSRQGEWKNIQYF
CDR3 DNA: TGTGCCAGCAGCCGACAGGGGGAGTGGAAAAACATTCAGTACTTC
J gene: TRBJ2-4
V gene: TRBV7-2
clone size: NA
D gene: TRBD1

CDR3 protein: CASSRIRQGSDTQYF
CDR3 DNA: TGTGCCAGCAGCCGAATTCGACAGGGTTCAGATACGCAGTATTTT
J gene: TRBJ2-3
V gene: TRBV6-1
clone size: NA
D gene: TRBD1

CDR3 protein: CASRLALGSYNEQFF
CDR3 DNA: TGCGCCAGCAGATTAGCCCTTGGGTCCTACAATGAGCAGTTCTTC
J gene: TRBJ2-1
V gene: TRBV5-1
clone size: NA
D gene: NA

CDR3 protein: CASSQDDRETMNTEAFF
CDR3 DNA: TGCGCCAGCAGCCAAGATGACAGGGAAACTATGAACACTGAAGCTTTCTTT
J gene: TRBJ1-1
V gene: TRBV4-1
clone size: NA
D gene: TRBD1

CDR3 protein: CASSIWGGGNTIYF
CDR3 DNA: TGTGCCAGCAGTATCTGGGGCGGTGGAAACACCATATATTTT
J gene: TRBJ1-3
V gene: TRBV25-1
clone size: NA
D gene: NA

CDR3 protein: CASSSLGLAGSYTDTQYF
CDR3 DNA: TGCGCCAGCAGTTCCTTGGGACTAGCGGGAAGCTACACAGATACGCAGTATTTT
J gene: TRBJ2-3
V gene: TRBV5-1
clone size: NA
D gene: TRBD2

CDR3 protein: CSVGAGSGNTIYF
CDR3 DNA: TGCAGCGTTGGGGCTGGTAGTGGAAACACCATATATTTT
J gene: TRBJ1-3
V gene: TRBV29-1
clone size: NA
D gene: NA

CDR3 protein: CASSRRLAGVSSYEQYF
CDR3 DNA: TGTGCCAGCAGCAGAAGACTAGCGGGAGTCAGCTCCTACGAGCAGTACTTC
J gene: TRBJ2-7
V gene: TRBV5-4
clone size: once
D gene: TRBD2

CDR3 protein: CASSIKHGQTPGHNEQFF
CDR3 DNA: TGTGCCAGCTCAATTAAGCACGGACAGACCCCCGGCCACAATGAGCAGTTCTTC
J gene: TRBJ2-1
V gene: TRBV18
clone size: NA
D gene: NA

CDR3 protein: CASSLDTPLSGANVLTF
CDR3 DNA: TGTGCCAGCAGCCTGGACACCCCTCTCTCTGGGGCCAACGTCCTGACTTTC
J gene: TRBJ2-6
V gene: TRBV5-4
clone size: NA
D gene: NA

CDR3 protein: CASSLEGDQPQHF
CDR3 DNA: TGTGCCAGCAGTTTGGAAGGCGATCAGCCCCAGCATTTT
J gene: TRBJ1-5
V gene: TRBV27
clone size: once
D gene: NA

CDR3 protein: CASSVAGTGGNTIYF
CDR3 DNA: TGTGCCAGCAGCGTAGCTGGGACAGGGGGAAACACCATATATTTT
J gene: TRBJ1-3
V gene: TRBV9
clone size: once
D gene: TRBD1

CDR3 protein: CASSQAGTGVYGYTF
CDR3 DNA: TGTGCCAGCAGCCAAGCCGGGACAGGTGTTTATGGCTACACCTTC
J gene: TRBJ1-2
V gene: TRBV14
clone size: NA
D gene: TRBD1

CDR3 protein: CASSFLDEGYEQYF
CDR3 DNA: TGTGCCAGCAGCTTTTTGGACGAGGGCTACGAGCAGTACTTC
J gene: TRBJ2-7
V gene: TRBV7-8
clone size: once
D gene: NA

CDR3 protein: CASSPAAGGLTDTQYF
CDR3 DNA: TGTGCCAGCAGTCCCGCCGCAGGGGGCCTTACAGATACGCAGTATTTT
J gene: TRBJ2-3
V gene: TRBV6-6
clone size: NA
D gene: TRBD1

CDR3 protein: CASSPPAQGAREAFF
CDR3 DNA: TGTGCCAGCTCACCACCGGCACAGGGTGCCCGTGAAGCTTTCTTT
J gene: TRBJ1-1
V gene: TRBV18
clone size: NA
D gene: NA

CDR3 protein: CAIILGTEAFF
CDR3 DNA: TGTGCCATAATTTTAGGGACCGAAGCTTTCTTT
J gene: TRBJ1-1
V gene: TRBV6-5
clone size: NA
D gene: NA

CDR3 protein: CASSPGTGIQPQHF
CDR3 DNA: TGTGCCAGCAGCCCCGGGACAGGGATTCAGCCCCAGCATTTT
J gene: TRBJ1-5
V gene: TRBV7-9
clone size: NA
D gene: TRBD1